These 14 T cell receptor beta chains were all obtained from the same sample, sequenced in a study of blood T cells in healthy people across ages. Together with a sample-barcoded 5' primer, a J-beta primer mix was included in a second PCR lasting 7 to 11 cycles. One entry per CDR3 protein, called by TCRdb with MiXCR from the 5' RACE reads. The sample lists about 1.5 million distinct CDR3 sequences; roughly 40% were seen once. The sequencing sample was made of blood. These receptors were taken from a woman under 30 in good health.

This chain uses TRBV6-5 with TRBJ2-7; a possible D gene is TRBD1 (5 bases). Germline V gene lookup returns CDR1 MNHEY and CDR2 SVGAGI. The CDR3 sequence is 13 residues long. Trimming shortened V by 2 bases and J by 5 bases, and 10 bases separated the two germline ends. The CDR3 protein is CASSYGRADEQYF. For the CDR3, the DNA is TGTGCCAGCAGTTACGGCAGGGCGGACGAGCAGTACTTC.

This sequence joins TRBV2 and TRBJ1-2; D gene uncertain. CDR1 SNHLY and CDR2 FYNNEI come from the germline V gene. Trimming took off 4 bases at V and 8 bases at J, with 11 bases between the two ends. The CDR3 sequence is 12 residues long. DNA of the CDR3: TGTGCCAGCAGTGTATGGGAGGTGGGCTACACCTTC. It specifies CASSVWEVGYTF.

This chain links TRBV29-1 with TRBJ2-7, with 8 bases that match TRBD1. V gave up 7 bases and J gave up 6 bases; unmatched junction bases: 14. CDR1 and CDR2 from the germline V gene are SQVTM and ANQGSEA. This CDR3 spans 14 amino acids. The chain's CDR3 is CSAQNGQGAGEQYF. Here the CDR3 DNA reads TGCAGCGCCCAGAACGGTCAGGGGGCAGGCGAGCAGTACTTC.

The chain links TRBV21-1 to TRBJ2-5; the table's D call, TRBD1, was not checked against the DNA. TRBJ2-4 explains the end of the DNA better; the J call may be wrong. TRBV21-1 is recorded as a pseudogene. This CDR3 spans 16 amino acids. The CDR3 spells CASSKGVGGGENIQYF. CDR3 nucleotides: TGTGCCAGCAGCAAAGGGGTAGGAGGGGGCGAAAACATTCAGTACTTC.

This clonotype was picked up a small number of times. V gene TRBV3-1 combines with J gene TRBJ2-5; D not certain. With 1 base removed from V and 3 bases from J, the gap between germline ends came to 12 bases. CDR1 and CDR2 from the germline V gene are LGHDT and YNNKEL (reference sequence). The CDR3 loop spans 15 amino acids. CDR3 nucleotides: TGTGCCAGCAGCCAAGGGGCGTCACAGAAAGAGACCCAGTACTTC. Translating it yields CASSQGASQKETQYF.

This clonotype was recorded only once. The gene calls are TRBV7-6 and TRBJ2-3; 9 bases agree with TRBD2. The CDR3 spans 16 residues. V trimming: 2 bases; J trimming: 3 bases; junction bases outside the gene matches: 6. Germline V lookup: CDR1 SGHVS, CDR2 FNYEAQ. DNA of the CDR3: TGTGCCAGCAGCTTATCGCGGGGGGGCCTTACAGATACGCAGTATTTT. Amino acids: CASSLSRGGLTDTQYF.

There are a few counts of this clonotype. V gene TRBV20-1 combines with J gene TRBJ2-3; D gene uncertain. Germline CDR1 reads DFQATT; CDR2 reads SNEGSKA (reference sequence). The CDR3 is made up of 13 amino acids. Trimming took off 1 base at V and 4 bases at J, with 9 bases between the two ends. The CDR3, as DNA: TGCAGTGCTAGAGTTCCTAGAGCAGATACGCAGTATTTT. Translated: CSARVPRADTQYF.

The V call is TRBV3-1, the J call TRBJ1-4, with a possible D match to TRBD1 (5 bases). This CDR3 comprises 14 residues. Per the germline V gene, CDR1 is LGHDT and CDR2 is YNNKEL (reference sequence). V shed 8 bases and J shed 7 bases, with 17 bases lying between them. CDR3 protein: CASGTLPGSEKLFF. The CDR3 DNA is TGTGCCAGCGGGACTCTTCCAGGAAGTGAAAAACTGTTTTTT.

The chain is built from TRBV12-3 or TRBV12-4 and TRBJ2-6; 9 bases agree with TRBD1. V shed 6 bases, J shed 2 bases, and the junction held 11 bases outside the gene matches. The CDR3 totals 18 residues. The CDR3 is CASSWGQGKETGANVLTF. The DNA of the CDR3 is TGTGCCAGCAGCTGGGGACAGGGAAAGGAAACTGGGGCCAACGTCCTGACTTTC.

The chain links TRBV3-1 to TRBJ2-7; D is ambiguous. CDR3 size: 16 residues. Germline CDR1 and CDR2: LGHDT and YNNKEL (reference sequence). The germline V and J ends were trimmed by 1 base and 0 bases, with 13 bases remaining between them. The CDR3 sequence is CASSQVRRARSYEQYF. Here the CDR3 DNA reads TGTGCCAGCAGCCAAGTCCGCAGAGCACGCTCCTACGAGCAGTACTTC.

The V and J genes are TRBV7-8 and TRBJ2-1, with a weak D call TRBD1 (7 bases). Trimming removed 8 bases from V and 5 bases from J, with 16 bases in between. The CDR3 spans 14 residues. The germline V gene encodes CDR1 SGHVS and CDR2 FQNEAQ. Written as DNA, the CDR3 is TGTGCCAGCGGGCAGGGGGGAACGGACAATGAGCAGTTCTTC. Translation gives CASGQGGTDNEQFF.

V and J are TRBV20-1 and TRBJ2-7; D unresolved. Germline V gene data show CDR1 as DFQATT and CDR2 as SNEGSKA (reference sequence). The CDR3 extends over 13 amino acids. Trimming stripped 3 bases from V and 3 bases from J, with 12 bases between. In DNA form, the CDR3 reads TGCAGTGCTAGCCCCGCCGGAAGCTACGAGCAGTACTTC. Translating it yields CSASPAGSYEQYF.

J is TRBJ1-1 and V is TRBV18; 8 bases align to TRBD1. Unmatched junction bases numbered 10, after V lost 5 bases and J lost 5 bases. Germline V gene lookup returns CDR1 KGHSH and CDR2 LQKENI. This CDR3 contains 15 residues. The CDR3 spells CASSTIPQGGTEAFF. The CDR3 nucleotides are TGTGCCAGCTCAACTATCCCACAGGGGGGGACTGAAGCTTTCTTT. The whole variable domain, filled in from reference TRBV18 and TRBJ1-1, reads NAGVMQNPRHLVRRRGQEARLRCSPMKGHSHVYWYRQLPEEGLKFMVYLQKENIIDESGMPKERFSAEFPKEGPSILRIQQVVRGDSAAYFCASSTIPQGGTEAFFGQGTRLTVV.

This chain uses TRBV19 with TRBJ2-2; no firm D call. V lost 2 bases to trimming and J lost 5 bases, with 3 bases between them. The CDR3 length is 12 residues. Germline values: CDR1 LNHDA, CDR2 SQIVND (reference sequence). CDR3: CASSISTGELFF. DNA of the CDR3: TGTGCCAGTAGTATATCGACCGGGGAGCTGTTTTTT. Based on the CDR3 plus reference TRBV19 and TRBJ2-2, the full variable domain is DGGITQSPKYLFRKEGQNVTLSCEQNLNHDAMYWYRQDPGQGLRLIYYSQIVNDFQKGDIAEGYSVSREKKESFPLTVTSAQKNPTAFYLCASSISTGELFFGEGSRLTVL.